The sequence of this T cell receptor (beta chain) was determined in a study of T cells in Graves' hyperthyroidism and ophthalmopathy. Template material for amplifying TCR beta CDR3 regions consisted of RNA transcripts. Researchers ran a first-round RT-PCR on the TCR CDR3 using the HTBI primer set. TCRdb processed the multiplex PCR reads anew with MiXCR; each CDR3 protein has one entry. This sample has around 250,000 distinct CDR3 sequences, with roughly 15% found just once. CDR1 and CDR2 (germline): LGHNT, FRNRAP. V was trimmed by 7 bases and J by 0 bases, leaving 25 bases between them. The CDR3 runs 19 residues. A patient was excluded if there was uncontrolled infection, other autoimmune disease, pregnancy or lactation. Orbital computed tomography, thyroid ultrasound, serum thyroxine and TRAb, and clinical symptoms together informed the diagnoses. Blood dates from first hyperthyroidism diagnosis, before any ophthalmopathy symptoms. PBMCs were sourced from roughly 9.1 ml fresh peripheral blood.

Sequencing was carried out using blood. V is TRBV12-5 and J is TRBJ2-1; the D gene is possibly TRBD2 (6 bases). The receptor was isolated from a woman in her 40s with Graves' hyperthyroidism that later progressed to Graves' ophthalmopathy. The CDR3: CASAPPGAGPLSSYNEQFF. DNA for the CDR3: TGTGCTAGTGCCCCTCCCGGGGCGGGACCCTTGAGCTCCTACAATGAGCAGTTCTTC.